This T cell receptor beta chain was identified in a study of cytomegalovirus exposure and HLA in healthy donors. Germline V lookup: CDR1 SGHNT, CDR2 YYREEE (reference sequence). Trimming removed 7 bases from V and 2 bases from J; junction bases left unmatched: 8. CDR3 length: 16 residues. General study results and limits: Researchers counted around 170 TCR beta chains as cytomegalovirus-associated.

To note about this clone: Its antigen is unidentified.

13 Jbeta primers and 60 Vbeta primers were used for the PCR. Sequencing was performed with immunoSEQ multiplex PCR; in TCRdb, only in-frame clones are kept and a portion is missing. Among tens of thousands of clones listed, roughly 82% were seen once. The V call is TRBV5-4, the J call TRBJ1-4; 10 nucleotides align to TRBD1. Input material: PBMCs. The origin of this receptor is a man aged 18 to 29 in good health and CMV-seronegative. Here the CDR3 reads CASAEGQGLTNEKLFF. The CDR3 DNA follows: TGTGCCAGCGCTGAGGGACAGGGGTTGACTAATGAAAAACTGTTTTTT.